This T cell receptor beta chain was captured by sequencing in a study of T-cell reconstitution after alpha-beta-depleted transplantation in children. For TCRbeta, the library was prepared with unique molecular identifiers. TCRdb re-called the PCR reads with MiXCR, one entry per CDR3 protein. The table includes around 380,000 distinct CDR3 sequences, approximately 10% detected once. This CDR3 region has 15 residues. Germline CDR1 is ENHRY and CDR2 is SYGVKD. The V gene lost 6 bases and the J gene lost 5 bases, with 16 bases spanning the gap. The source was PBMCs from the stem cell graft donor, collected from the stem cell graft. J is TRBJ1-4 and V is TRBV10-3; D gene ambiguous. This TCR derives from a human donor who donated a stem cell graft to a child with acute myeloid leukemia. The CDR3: CAISRSDGPNEKLFF. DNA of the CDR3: TGTGCCATCAGCCGTTCAGACGGCCCAAATGAAAAACTGTTTTTT.